This TCR beta chain was obtained from a study of blood T cell repertoires in COVID-19. In germline, CDR1 is KGHSH, CDR2 LQKENI. V trimming: 2 bases; J trimming: 2 bases; junction bases outside the gene matches: 7. This CDR3 is built from 17 residues. The data were produced by immunoSEQ multiplex PCR, yet TCRdb's version contains in-frame clones alone and is incomplete. Seen here are about 220,000 clones, around 80% observed once, and the top ten hold more than 9%. V is TRBV18 and J is TRBJ2-1; 9 positions match TRBD2. The material sequenced was peripheral blood. This sequence originates from a middle-aged man with active or convalescent COVID-19. The CDR3 nucleotides are TGTGCCAGCTCACCAGGGATAGCGGGGGATGCCTACAATGAGCAGTTCTTC. Translated, it gives CASSPGIAGDAYNEQFF.